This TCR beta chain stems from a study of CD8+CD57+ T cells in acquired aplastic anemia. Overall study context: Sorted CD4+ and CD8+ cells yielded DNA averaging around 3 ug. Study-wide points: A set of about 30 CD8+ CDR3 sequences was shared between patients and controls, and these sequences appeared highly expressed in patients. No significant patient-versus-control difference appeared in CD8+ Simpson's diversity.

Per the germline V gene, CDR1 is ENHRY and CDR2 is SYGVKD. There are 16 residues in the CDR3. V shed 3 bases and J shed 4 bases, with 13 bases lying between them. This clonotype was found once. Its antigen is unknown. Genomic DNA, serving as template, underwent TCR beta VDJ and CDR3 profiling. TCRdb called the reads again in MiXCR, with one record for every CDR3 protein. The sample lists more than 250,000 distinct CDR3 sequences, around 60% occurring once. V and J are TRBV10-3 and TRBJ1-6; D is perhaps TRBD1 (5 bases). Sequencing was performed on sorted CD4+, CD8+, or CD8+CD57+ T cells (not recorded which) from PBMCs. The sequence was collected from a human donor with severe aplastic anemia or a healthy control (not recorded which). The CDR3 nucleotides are TGTGCCATCAGTGATTCAACAGGCAATTATAATTCACCCCTCCACTTT. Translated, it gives CAISDSTGNYNSPLHF.